These 5 T cell receptor beta chains were sequenced from one sample in a study of blood T cell repertoires in COVID-19. The assay was immunoSEQ multiplex PCR, and TCRdb's table has in-frame clones only and misses some. Of under 250,000 clones in the sample, around 81% were seen once. Sequencing was done on a sample of peripheral blood. The receptors originated from a young woman who had recovered from COVID-19.

The chain has TRBV30 and TRBJ2-2, with unresolved D. The CDR3 has 12 amino acids. Germline V CDR1 and CDR2: GTSNPN, SVGIG (reference sequence). V lost 0 bases and J 6 bases, leaving 5 bases between the germline ends. CDR3 sequence reads: CAWSVLAGELFF. The CDR3 DNA follows: TGTGCCTGGAGTGTCCTTGCCGGGGAGCTGTTTTTT.

The chain recombines TRBV10-2 with TRBJ1-3; 7 bases line up with TRBD1. Germline loops: CDR1 WSHSY, CDR2 SAAADI. With 5 bases clipped from V and 4 bases from J, the junction kept 8 bases outside the gene matches. CDR3 length: 15 residues. CDR3 protein: CASSPRGMGGNTIYF. CDR3 DNA: TGCGCCAGCAGTCCCAGGGGGATGGGAGGAAACACCATATATTTT.

This chain uses TRBV7-6 with TRBJ2-7; a weak D match, TRBD1 (6 bases). Trimming pared 5 bases from V and 3 bases from J, leaving 17 bases between. This CDR3 has 15 residues. Germline-derived CDR1 and CDR2 are SGHVS and FNYEAQ. The CDR3 DNA follows: TGTGCCAGCAGCGACCCGACAGGTTCCGGCTACGAGCAGTACTTC. It is translated as CASSDPTGSGYEQYF.

This chain uses TRBV6-5 with TRBJ2-2; 12 bases line up with TRBD1. This CDR3 comprises 14 residues. Germline CDR1 reads MNHEY; CDR2 reads SVGAGI. Unmatched junction bases numbered 5, after V lost 8 bases and J lost 7 bases. The CDR3 spells CASRGQGAFGELFF. The CDR3 nucleotides are TGTGCCAGCCGGGGACAGGGGGCCTTCGGGGAGCTGTTTTTT.

The table lists this clone with a few counts. The V gene is TRBV2, the J gene TRBJ1-6; D not certain. Germline V gene lookup returns CDR1 SNHLY and CDR2 FYNNEI. V was clipped by 5 bases and J by 7 bases, with 15 bases between them. The CDR3 sequence is 15 residues long. The CDR3 protein is CASSQHPGGNSPLHF. Here the CDR3 DNA reads TGTGCCAGCAGTCAACATCCGGGAGGCAATTCACCCCTCCACTTT.